The clone carrying this T cell receptor (beta chain) was seen once. Its target is not known. The junction departs from the called germline gene at one end, perhaps through a read error. The source of the sample is a study of cytomegalovirus exposure and HLA in healthy donors. Study conclusions and caveats: Later, an analysis showed that TCR beta chains associated with HLA were more clonally expanded than others that were equally common.

The germline V gene has CDR1 ENHRY and CDR2 SYGVKD. The CDR3 has 13 amino acids. Primers included in the PCR were 60 Vbeta and 13 Jbeta primers. Clones were sequenced by immunoSEQ multiplex PCR, and TCRdb holds only the in-frame ones, with some missing. The sample has about 120,000 clones, roughly 70% seen once; the top ten hold roughly 0.82%. This TCR derives from a woman in her 30s in good health and CMV-seronegative. The chain is built from TRBV10-3 and TRBJ2-1, with TRBD1 identical over 9 bases. The sequencing sample was made of PBMCs. The chain's CDR3 is CALRGQGSGEQFF. The DNA for the CDR3 is TGTGCCCTCAGGGGACAGGGATCCGGTGAGCAGTTCTTC.